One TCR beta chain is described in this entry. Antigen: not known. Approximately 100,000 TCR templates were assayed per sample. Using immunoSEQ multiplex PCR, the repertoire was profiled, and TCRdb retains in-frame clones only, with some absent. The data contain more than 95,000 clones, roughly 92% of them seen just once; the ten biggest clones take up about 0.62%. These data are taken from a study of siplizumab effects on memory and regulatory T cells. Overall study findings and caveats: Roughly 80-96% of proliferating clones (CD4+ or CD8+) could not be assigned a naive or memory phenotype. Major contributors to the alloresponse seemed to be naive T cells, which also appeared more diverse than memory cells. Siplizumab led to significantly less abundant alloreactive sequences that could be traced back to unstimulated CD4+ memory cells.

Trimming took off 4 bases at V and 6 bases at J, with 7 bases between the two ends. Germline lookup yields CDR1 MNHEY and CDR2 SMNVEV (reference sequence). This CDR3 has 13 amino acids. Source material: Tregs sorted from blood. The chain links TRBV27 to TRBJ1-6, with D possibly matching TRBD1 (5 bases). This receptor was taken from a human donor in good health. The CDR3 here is CASSWTSNSPLHF. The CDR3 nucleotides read TGTGCCAGCAGTTGGACAAGTAATTCACCCCTCCACTTT.